These 23 T cell receptor beta chains were sequenced from one sample in a study of response to subunit inactivated influenza vaccine. Each CDR3 protein is one row after TCRdb ran MiXCR on the RT-PCR reads. This table holds a few hundred thousand distinct CDR3 sequences, about 20% found once. The material sequenced was PBMCs from blood, taken about 20 months after vaccination. These receptors were taken from a man aged 45-69 years who received an inactivated influenza vaccine.

The CDR3 sequence is CATSRVSGRQNEQFF. CDR3 DNA: TGTGCCACCAGCAGAGTTAGCGGGAGGCAGAATGAGCAGTTCTTC. The chain carries TRBV15 and TRBJ2-1; TRBD2 matches 10 bases. Germline-derived CDR1 and CDR2 are LNHNV and YYDKDF (reference sequence). CDR3 size: 15 residues. Losses at the gene ends were 1 base for V and 7 bases for J; bases not matched to a gene: 4.

The chain is built from TRBV7-2 and TRBJ2-1, with D possibly matching TRBD1 (6 bases). The CDR3 is made up of 15 amino acids. Looked up from germline, CDR1 is SGHTA and CDR2 is FQGNSA. Trimming removed 5 bases from V and 0 bases from J, with 11 bases in between. The CDR3 reads CASSPGVTSYNEQFF. Here the CDR3 DNA reads TGTGCCAGCAGCCCAGGGGTGACCTCCTACAATGAGCAGTTCTTC.

This clonotype was observed a handful of times. The V and J genes are TRBV10-2 and TRBJ1-6; D not resolved. Germline CDR1 reads WSHSY; CDR2 reads SAAADI. V lost 7 bases and J 5 bases, leaving 12 bases between the germline ends. The CDR3 sequence is 14 residues long. Here the CDR3 reads CASNGAIDNSPLHF. CDR3 bases: TGCGCCAGCAACGGAGCTATAGATAATTCACCCCTCCACTTT.

This clonotype was recorded many times. The chain has TRBV5-1 and TRBJ1-2; TRBD1 aligns across 10 bases. The CDR3 runs to 14 residues. V lost 3 bases to trimming and J lost 4 bases; unmatched junction nucleotides: 3. Per germline, CDR1 SGHRS and CDR2 YFSETQ. In DNA, the CDR3 is TGCGCCAGCAGCTCGGACAGGGGGGTCTATGGCTACACCTTC. Residues: CASSSDRGVYGYTF.

This clonotype was seen a few times. CDR3 in amino acids: CATSRDGNTYEQYF. DNA of the CDR3: TGTGCCACCAGCAGAGATGGGAACACCTACGAGCAGTACTTC. The gene calls are TRBV15 and TRBJ2-7; D call uncertain. V gave up 0 bases and J gave up 2 bases, with 8 bases separating them. There are 14 residues in the CDR3. Germline CDR1 LNHNV, CDR2 YYDKDF (reference sequence).

This clonotype has only a few counts. V is TRBV7-8 and J is TRBJ1-5; 7 bases line up with TRBD1. CDR3 size: 15 residues. The ends lost 1 base at V and 6 bases at J; junction bases unmatched: 6. In germline, CDR1 is SGHVS, CDR2 FQNEAQ. Here the CDR3 reads CASSLGQGGSQPQHF. The CDR3 bases are TGTGCCAGCAGCTTAGGTCAGGGGGGAAGTCAGCCCCAGCATTTT.

This clonotype was observed at least ten times. This chain uses TRBV12-3 or TRBV12-4 with TRBJ1-1; no clear D gene. The germline V and J ends were trimmed by 1 base and 0 bases, with 9 bases remaining between them. The CDR3 loop spans 15 amino acids. The CDR3 region has the DNA TGTGCCAGCAGTTTAGAGAGGGCTTTGAACACTGAAGCTTTCTTT. Protein: CASSLERALNTEAFF.

The chain carries TRBV6-2 or TRBV6-3 and TRBJ1-1, with D possibly matching TRBD1 (5 bases). The germline CDR1 and CDR2 sequences are MNHEY and SVGEGT. V lost 6 bases to trimming and J lost 1 base, with 12 bases between them. The CDR3 is 14 amino acids. CDR3 in amino acids: CASRGDLPNTEAFF. In DNA form, the CDR3 reads TGTGCCAGCAGGGGGGACTTACCGAACACTGAAGCTTTCTTT.

The chain uses TRBV14 and TRBJ1-2; 7 bases map to TRBD1. CDR1 and CDR2 from the germline V gene are SGHDN and FVKESK. The ends lost 1 base at V and 5 bases at J; junction bases unmatched: 4. CDR3 size: 14 residues. Here the CDR3 DNA reads TGTGCCAGCAGCCAAGGAGGACAGGCTTATGGCTACACCTTC. Residues: CASSQGGQAYGYTF.

The chain couples TRBV19 to TRBJ2-4, with a weak D call TRBD1 (5 bases). The ends were cut back, 4 bases at V and 6 bases at J, with 19 bases in the middle. The germline gives CDR1 LNHDA, CDR2 SQIVND (reference sequence). The CDR3 runs to 16 residues. CDR3 protein: CASSTDTFGRGNIQYF. DNA of the CDR3: TGTGCCAGTAGTACGGACACATTTGGGCGTGGAAACATTCAGTACTTC.

The chain has TRBV29-1 and TRBJ2-3, with no clear D. V was clipped by 6 bases and J by 2 bases, with 15 bases between them. This CDR3 contains 14 residues. Looked up from germline, CDR1 is SQVTM and CDR2 is ANQGSEA. CDR3 bases: TGCAGCGTCCTGCAGGCTTCCTCCACAGATACGCAGTATTTT. Its protein product is CSVLQASSTDTQYF.

This clonotype was counted only a few times. The chain joins TRBV4-3 to TRBJ1-6; D is unclear. The V end was cut by 0 bases, the J end by 7 bases, with 10 bases between. The V gene's germline CDR1 is LGHNA and CDR2 YSLEER. The CDR3 is made up of 15 amino acids. The CDR3 loop reads CASSQDLRENSPLHF. As DNA, the CDR3 is TGCGCCAGCAGCCAAGATTTACGGGAAAATTCACCCCTCCACTTT.

This clonotype appeared a few times. The chain is built from TRBV20-1 and TRBJ1-5, with a tentative D call TRBD1 (5 bases). V gave up 5 bases and J gave up 4 bases, with 15 bases separating them. CDR1 DFQATT and CDR2 SNEGSKA come from the germline V gene (reference sequence). The CDR3 extends over 14 amino acids. The CDR3 nucleotides read TGCAGTGCTGATCCCGGGACCGCAAATCAGCCCCAGCATTTT. It yields the protein CSADPGTANQPQHF.

This clonotype was seen ten or more times. The chain uses TRBV7-2 and TRBJ1-5; 11 bases are a match to TRBD1. From germline, CDR1 is SGHTA and CDR2 FQGNSA. The CDR3 length is 15 residues. V dropped 6 bases and J dropped 6; count of bases not matched to a gene: 7. The CDR3, as DNA: TGTGCCAGCAGTCTTGTCGGGACAGGGGGTCAGCCCCAGCATTTT. This codes for CASSLVGTGGQPQHF.

This clonotype was detected only a few times. The rearrangement uses TRBV6-1 and TRBJ1-1; possible D gene TRBD1, 6 bases. The V gene lost 7 bases and the J gene lost 4 bases, with 19 bases spanning the gap. The CDR3 length is 15 residues. Germline V gene lookup returns CDR1 MNHNS and CDR2 SASEGT. The CDR3 DNA is TGTGCCAGCATCGGACAGCCCCCACGTAGCACTGAAGCTTTCTTT. Translation gives CASIGQPPRSTEAFF.

Only a few counts were recorded for this clonotype. This chain joins TRBV4-3 and TRBJ2-7, with D hard to call. V was pared by 0 bases and J by 6 bases, with 9 bases between. This CDR3 is built from 13 residues. Germline assignment: CDR1 LGHNA and CDR2 YSLEER. This CDR3 reads CASSQDPWGEQYF. The DNA for the CDR3 is TGCGCCAGCAGCCAAGATCCCTGGGGCGAGCAGTACTTC.

The chain links TRBV18 to TRBJ2-4, with D unclear. The V end was cut by 2 bases, the J end by 0 bases, with 5 bases between. This CDR3 spans 14 amino acids. In germline, CDR1 is KGHSH, CDR2 LQKENI. This CDR3 reads CASSPILAKNIQYF. The CDR3, as DNA: TGTGCCAGCTCACCAATACTAGCCAAAAACATTCAGTACTTC.

V is TRBV12-3 or TRBV12-4 and J is TRBJ2-1, with 8 positions matching TRBD2. This CDR3 contains 14 residues. The V segment lost 3 bases and the J segment 5 bases; nucleotides outside the gene matches: 3. The CDR3 region is CASSFTSGNNEQFF. The DNA of the CDR3 is TGTGCCAGCAGTTTTACTAGCGGCAACAATGAGCAGTTCTTC.

The V gene is TRBV29-1, the J gene TRBJ1-1, with D unresolved. The CDR3 totals 14 residues. V lost 5 bases and J lost 3, with 16 bases in between. Germline V CDR1 and CDR2: SQVTM, ANQGSEA. CDR3 region: CSVRKLKTDTEAFF. The CDR3 nucleotides are TGCAGCGTTCGCAAGCTGAAAACGGACACTGAAGCTTTCTTT.

The chain couples TRBV19 to TRBJ2-1; D is possibly TRBD1 or TRBD2 (6 bases each). Germline V CDR1 and CDR2: LNHDA, SQIVND (reference sequence). V lost 9 bases and J 0 bases, leaving 15 bases between the germline ends. The CDR3 has 15 residues. The CDR3 reads CASRRGASSYNEQFF. CDR3 in DNA: TGTGCCAGCCGTAGGGGGGCCAGCTCCTACAATGAGCAGTTCTTC.

This clonotype was recorded many times. The rearrangement uses TRBV5-1 and TRBJ1-2, with D uncertain. Germline loops: CDR1 SGHRS, CDR2 YFSETQ. Trimming took off 1 base at V and 3 bases at J, with 10 bases between the two ends. The CDR3 is 14 amino acids. The CDR3 DNA follows: TGCGCCAGCAGCTTGAGTGGTGATTACTATGGCTACACCTTC. Amino acid sequence: CASSLSGDYYGYTF.

This clonotype was seen a few times. The chain combines TRBV7-9 with TRBJ2-1, with TRBD2 matching over 14 bases. This CDR3 comprises 17 residues. CDR1 and CDR2 (germline): SEHNR, FQNEAQ (reference sequence). The trim removed 4 bases at V and 2 bases at J, leaving 4 bases unmatched. CDR3 coding DNA: TGTGCCAGCAGCTCGGGACTAGCGGGAGCCACCTACAATGAGCAGTTCTTC. It codes for CASSSGLAGATYNEQFF.

This clonotype was detected a few times. The J gene is TRBJ2-5, the V gene TRBV9; 7 positions match TRBD1. Germline assignment: CDR1 SGDLS and CDR2 YYNGEE. V shed 0 bases and J 7 bases; nucleotides not matched to a gene: 6. The CDR3 contains 14 residues. The CDR3 DNA is TGTGCCAGCAGCGTAGAGGGGGCGCCGGTGACCCAGTACTTC. Protein: CASSVEGAPVTQYF.